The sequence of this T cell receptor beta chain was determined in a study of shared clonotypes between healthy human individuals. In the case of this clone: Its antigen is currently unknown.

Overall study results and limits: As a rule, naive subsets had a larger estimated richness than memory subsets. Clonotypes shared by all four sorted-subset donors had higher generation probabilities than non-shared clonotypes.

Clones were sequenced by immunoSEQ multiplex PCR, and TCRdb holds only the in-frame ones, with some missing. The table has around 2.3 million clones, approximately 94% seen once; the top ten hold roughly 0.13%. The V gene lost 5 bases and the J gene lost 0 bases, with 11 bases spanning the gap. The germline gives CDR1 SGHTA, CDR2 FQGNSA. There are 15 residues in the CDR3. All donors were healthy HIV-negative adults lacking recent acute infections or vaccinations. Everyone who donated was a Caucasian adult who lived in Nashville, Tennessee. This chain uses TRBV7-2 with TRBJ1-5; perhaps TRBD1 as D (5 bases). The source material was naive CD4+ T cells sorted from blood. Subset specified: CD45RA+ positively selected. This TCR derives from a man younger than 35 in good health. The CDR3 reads CASSLIGGSNQPQHF. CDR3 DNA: TGTGCCAGCAGCCTAATCGGGGGTAGCAATCAGCCCCAGCATTTT.